In this sample, the clone carrying this TCR beta chain turned up a few times. Its antigen is unidentified. PCR employed 60 Vbeta and 13 Jbeta primers. Clones were sequenced by immunoSEQ multiplex PCR, and TCRdb holds only the in-frame ones, with some missing. The data contain about 150,000 clones, roughly 9.7% of them singletons. These data come from a study of cytomegalovirus exposure and HLA in healthy donors. Study results and limitations: Data from an earlier analysis indicated that most TCR beta V segments were productive either about 90% or about 30% of the time. When a later analysis compared HLA-associated TCR beta chains with equally common others, the HLA-associated chains turned out to be more clonally expanded and to have lower generation probabilities.

The CDR3 runs to 14 residues. Per the germline V gene, CDR1 is MNHNS and CDR2 is SASEGT. V was cut by 4 bases and J by 0 bases, with 10 bases left in between. Specimen: PBMCs. This sequence joins TRBV6-1 and TRBJ2-7, with D perhaps TRBD1 (5 bases). The receptor was isolated from a man aged 50-60 years in good health and CMV-seronegative. CDR3 loop: CASSGPDNSYEQYF. Here the CDR3 DNA reads TGTGCCAGCAGTGGCCCGGACAACTCCTACGAGCAGTACTTC.